A selection of T cell receptor beta chains follows, all from one sample in a study of T cell changes during pregnancy in multiple sclerosis. The assay was immunoSEQ multiplex PCR, and TCRdb's table has in-frame clones only and misses some. This sample has approximately 64,000 clones, with around 91% found just once. The source was peripheral blood, collected in the second trimester of pregnancy. These receptors were taken from a female donor in good health, enrolled as a control in a pregnancy study. The CDR3 runs from the conserved cysteine through the conserved F or W. The D gene is left open where the match is weak. The size of a clone is reported for some rows only, either as once, few or many, or as a class for expanded clones.

V gene	J gene	clone size	D gene	CDR3 length	CDR3 DNA	CDR3 protein
TRBV7-2	TRBJ2-7	.	.	14	TGTGCCAGCAGCTTCTTTGAGGCCGGGGACGAGCAGTACTTC	CASSFFEAGDEQYF
TRBV2	TRBJ2-1	few	TRBD2	14	TGTGCCAGCAGCTTCTATTTCGGGACTAGTGAGCAGTTCTTC	CASSFYFGTSEQFF
TRBV28	TRBJ1-1	.	TRBD1	15	TGTGCCAGCAGTCAGCCGAGGGACAGGGATCTTGAAGCTTTCTTT	CASSQPRDRDLEAFF
TRBV11-1	TRBJ2-5	.	.	17	TGTGCCAGCAGCCCTCGGAACGCGGACTTGACCCAAGAGACCCAGTACTTC	CASSPRNADLTQETQYF
TRBV4-1	TRBJ2-2	.	TRBD2	17	TGCGCCAGCAGCTCTCAACTAGCGGGGGGGAACACCGGGGAGCTGTTTTTT	CASSSQLAGGNTGELFF
TRBV7-8	TRBJ1-2	.	.	15	TGTGCCAGCAGCTTAGGACAGGCCGCCCTATGGGGCTACACCTTC	CASSLGQAALWGYTF
TRBV28	TRBJ2-6	.	.	16	TGTGCCAGCAGTCCCCTTGCAGGGGTTGGGGCCAACGTCCTGACTTTC	CASSPLAGVGANVLTF
TRBV27	TRBJ2-3	.	.	14	TGTGCCAGCAGCGCGGGATATAGCACAGATACGCAGTATTTT	CASSAGYSTDTQYF
TRBV10-3	TRBJ2-1	.	TRBD2	13	TGTGCCATCAGTGTAGCGGGAGGGAATGAGCAGTTCTTC	CAISVAGGNEQFF
TRBV25-1	TRBJ1-1	.	TRBD1	16	TGTGCCAGCATCCCCGGGACAGGAGCGGGGAACACTGAAGCTTTCTTT	CASIPGTGAGNTEAFF
TRBV27	TRBJ2-1	.	TRBD2	19	TGTGCCAGCAGTTTTCAACCTACTTTAGCGGGAGGGACGAGAAATGAGCAGTTCTTC	CASSFQPTLAGGTRNEQFF
TRBV7-9	TRBJ2-7	.	TRBD1	18	TGTGCCAGCAGCCCGAGACTGACCGGGACAGGAGACTCCTACGAGCAGTACTTC	CASSPRLTGTGDSYEQYF
TRBV2	TRBJ2-7	.	.	14	TGTGCCAGCGAAGACTTGGACACGAACTACGAGCAGTACTTC	CASEDLDTNYEQYF
TRBV9	TRBJ2-7	.	.	12	TGTGCCAGCAGCACTGCGGGAAACGAGCAGTACTTC	CASSTAGNEQYF
TRBV19	TRBJ2-7	.	TRBD1	14	TGTGCCAGTAGTATCGGCCAGGGGGCATACGAGCAGTACTTC	CASSIGQGAYEQYF
TRBV11-3	TRBJ2-1	.	.	18	TGTGCCAGCAGCTTAGATCAGGGGGGGACTAGCTCCTACAATGAGCAGTTCTTC	CASSLDQGGTSSYNEQFF
TRBV4-2	TRBJ2-5	.	TRBD2	16	TGTGCCAGCAGCCCTTCGGGTAGCGGGGGGGGAGAGACCCAGTACTTC	CASSPSGSGGGETQYF
TRBV28	TRBJ2-2	once	TRBD2	15	TGTGCCAGCAGTTTGTCGGGAGCGGGAACCGGGGAGCTGTTTTTT	CASSLSGAGTGELFF
TRBV4-1	TRBJ1-6	.	.	15	TGCGCCAGCAGCCCCTTCGGGGGAGAGAATTCACCCCTCCACTTT	CASSPFGGENSPLHF
TRBV28	TRBJ2-2	.	TRBD2	19	TGTGCCAGCAGCCTCCGACCTAGCGGGAGCTGGTTATCCACCGGGGAGCTGTTTTTT	CASSLRPSGSWLSTGELFF
TRBV27	TRBJ1-1	.	.	14	TGTGCCAGCAGTACCGGACACATGAACACTGAAGCTTTCTTT	CASSTGHMNTEAFF
TRBV6-5	TRBJ1-1	.	.	12	TGTGCCAGCAGTCAGGGAAGCACTGAAGCTTTCTTT	CASSQGSTEAFF
TRBV5-4	TRBJ1-3	.	TRBD1	15	TGTGCCAGCAGCTTGGGCAGGGGGACTGGAAACACCATATATTTT	CASSLGRGTGNTIYF
TRBV19	TRBJ2-7	.	TRBD1	15	TGTGCCAGTAGTATAACCGGGACAGGGGGTAACGAGCAGTACTTC	CASSITGTGGNEQYF
TRBV5-1	TRBJ2-3	.	TRBD2	19	TGCGCCAGCAGCTTGGTTGGACTAGCGGGGGGCGGGAGCACAGATACGCAGTATTTT	CASSLVGLAGGGSTDTQYF
TRBV27	TRBJ1-1	.	.	13	TGTGCCAGCAGATGGACAAAGGGGACTGAAGCTTTCTTT	CASRWTKGTEAFF
TRBV6-5	TRBJ1-3	.	.	14	TGTGCCAGCAGTCTGAGGACAAGTCGGCACACCATATATTTT	CASSLRTSRHTIYF
TRBV12-5	TRBJ2-7	.	.	16	TGTGCTAGTGGTTTGGTACAGGGCTGGGGCTCCTACGAGCAGTACTTC	CASGLVQGWGSYEQYF
TRBV11-2	TRBJ2-7	.	TRBD2	14	TGTGCCAGCAGGGATCTAGCGGGAGGTTACGAGCAGTACTTC	CASRDLAGGYEQYF
TRBV28	TRBJ1-1	.	.	16	TGTGCCAGCAGTTACGGGACAAACGACTTAAACACTGAAGCTTTCTTT	CASSYGTNDLNTEAFF
TRBV7-2	TRBJ2-3	.	.	12	TGTGCCAGCAGCCGGAGCCGGGATACGCAGTATTTT	CASSRSRDTQYF
TRBV9	TRBJ2-2	.	TRBD2	18	TGTGCCAGCAGCCACCGACTAGCGGGGGGGCTGGGCACCGGGGAGCTGTTTTTT	CASSHRLAGGLGTGELFF
TRBV20-1	TRBJ1-2	.	.	11	TGCAGTGCTAGAGGCCCGGATGGCTACACCTTC	CSARGPDGYTF
TRBV6-5	TRBJ1-4	once	.	14	TGTGCCAGCAGTCCTACTACCTCAGGGGAAAAACTGTTTTTT	CASSPTTSGEKLFF
TRBV18	TRBJ1-5	.	TRBD1	15	TGTGCCAGCTCACCTCAAGACAGGGTCGGACAGCCCCAGCATTTT	CASSPQDRVGQPQHF
TRBV11-1	TRBJ2-1	.	TRBD2	16	TGTGCCAGCAGGGGGGAGGGGTGGGGCTCCTACAATGAGCAGTTCTTC	CASRGEGWGSYNEQFF
TRBV5-6	TRBJ2-7	.	.	12	TGTGCCAGCAGCTTGGGAGGGAGGGAGCAGTACTTC	CASSLGGREQYF
TRBV5-4	TRBJ1-2	.	.	14	TGTGCCAGCAGCTCCGCAGGGTCCTCGAGGGGCTACACCTTC	CASSSAGSSRGYTF
TRBV6-5	TRBJ1-1	.	.	13	TGTGCCAGCAATCAACAGGGTGGAACTGAAGCTTTCTTT	CASNQQGGTEAFF
TRBV2	TRBJ2-1	.	.	14	TGTGCCAGCAGTAGACATACATCCTACAATGAGCAGTTCTTC	CASSRHTSYNEQFF
TRBV15	TRBJ2-2	.	.	15	TGTGCCACCAGCAGTGCCGGGATCGGCACCGGGGAGCTGTTTTTT	CATSSAGIGTGELFF
TRBV7-9	TRBJ2-1	.	TRBD2	16	TGTGCCAGCAGCCCGAGACTAGCGGGAACCTACAATGAGCAGTTCTTC	CASSPRLAGTYNEQFF
TRBV27	TRBJ2-7	.	.	13	TGTGCCAGCAGCTTGACAGGTTCCTACGAGCAGTACTTC	CASSLTGSYEQYF
TRBV11-2	TRBJ1-1	once	TRBD1	14	TGTGCCAGCAGCTCCCGGACAGGGAATACTGAAGCTTTCTTT	CASSSRTGNTEAFF